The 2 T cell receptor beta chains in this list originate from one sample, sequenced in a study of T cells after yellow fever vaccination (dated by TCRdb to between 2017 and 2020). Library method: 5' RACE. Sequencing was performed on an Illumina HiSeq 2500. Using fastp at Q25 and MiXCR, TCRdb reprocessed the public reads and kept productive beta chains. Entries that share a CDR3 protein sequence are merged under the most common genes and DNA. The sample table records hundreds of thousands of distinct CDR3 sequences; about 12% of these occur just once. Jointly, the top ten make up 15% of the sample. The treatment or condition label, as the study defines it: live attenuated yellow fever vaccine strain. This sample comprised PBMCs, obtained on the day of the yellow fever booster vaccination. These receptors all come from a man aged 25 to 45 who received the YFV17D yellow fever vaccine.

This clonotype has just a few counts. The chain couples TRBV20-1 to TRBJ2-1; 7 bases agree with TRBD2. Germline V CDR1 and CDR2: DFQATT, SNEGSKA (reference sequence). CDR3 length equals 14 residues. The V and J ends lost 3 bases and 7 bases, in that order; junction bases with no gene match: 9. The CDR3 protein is CSASGRENWNEQFF. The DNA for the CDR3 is TGCAGTGCTAGTGGGCGGGAGAATTGGAATGAGCAGTTCTTC.

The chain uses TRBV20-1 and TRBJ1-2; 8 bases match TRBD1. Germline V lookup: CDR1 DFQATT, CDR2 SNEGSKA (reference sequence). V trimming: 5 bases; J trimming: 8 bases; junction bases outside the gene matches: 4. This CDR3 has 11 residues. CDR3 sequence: CSAWTGTGYTF. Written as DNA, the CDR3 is TGCAGTGCTTGGACAGGGACGGGCTACACCTTC.